The 20 T cell receptor beta chains listed next were all sequenced from one sample in a study of blood T cell repertoires in COVID-19. This table comes from immunoSEQ multiplex PCR, and its TCRdb copy is limited to in-frame clones, with some not included. This table holds about 98,000 clones, 87% found once. The specimen sequenced was peripheral blood. The receptors stem from a woman between 45 and 60 years old with COVID-19, enrolled during active disease.

The chain combines TRBV7-9 with TRBJ2-3, with 9 bases matching TRBD1. With 5 bases clipped from V and 1 base from J, the junction kept 7 bases outside the gene matches. Germline assignment: CDR1 SEHNR and CDR2 FQNEAQ (reference sequence). The CDR3 is 16 amino acids. The CDR3 region is CASSDGWTGGTDTQYF. DNA for the CDR3: TGTGCCAGCAGCGACGGCTGGACAGGGGGCACAGATACGCAGTATTTT.

The V call is TRBV3-1 (or the pseudogene TRBV3-2), the J call TRBJ2-2; TRBD2 might be the D (6 bases). V was pared by 1 base and J by 4 bases, with 13 bases between. The CDR3 has 16 amino acids. Germline V lookup: CDR1 LGHDT, CDR2 YNNKEL (reference sequence). CDR3 amino acids: CASSQGTGRTTGELFF. The CDR3 DNA follows: TGTGCCAGCAGCCAAGGTACGGGGAGGACCACCGGGGAGCTGTTTTTT.

This chain joins TRBV2 and TRBJ2-1, with a weak D call TRBD2 (7 bases). V dropped 5 bases and J dropped 2 bases, with 13 bases sitting between them. The V gene's germline CDR1 is SNHLY and CDR2 FYNNEI. This CDR3 comprises 15 residues. The CDR3 nucleotides are TGTGCCAGCAGTTACAGGGCGGGAGCCTACAATGAGCAGTTCTTC. It yields the protein CASSYRAGAYNEQFF.

The chain joins TRBV7-7 to TRBJ2-5; the match to TRBD2 covers 13 bases. With 5 bases clipped from V and 2 bases from J, the junction kept 2 bases outside the gene matches. This CDR3 contains 15 residues. The germline gives CDR1 SSHAT, CDR2 FNYEAQ (reference sequence). The CDR3 region has the DNA TGTGCCAGCAGCCCGGGACTAGCGGGGCAAGAGACCCAGTACTTC. Translated, it gives CASSPGLAGQETQYF.

In this sample, this clone turned up once. This chain connects TRBV4-1 to TRBJ1-5; 9 nucleotides line up with TRBD1. The trim removed 0 bases at V and 1 base at J, leaving 4 bases unmatched. Germline CDR1 and CDR2: MGHRA and YSYEKL. The CDR3 loop spans 17 amino acids. The CDR3 DNA sequence: TGCGCCAGCAGCCAAGAAACAGGGGGCGGGAGCAATCAGCCCCAGCATTTT. Amino acid sequence: CASSQETGGGSNQPQHF.

This chain connects TRBV15 to TRBJ2-2, with D uncertain. The germline V gene has CDR1 LNHNV and CDR2 YYDKDF (reference sequence). Trimming pared 5 bases from V and 0 bases from J, leaving 19 bases between. There are 18 residues in the CDR3. The CDR3 reads CATSERPSSRPNTGELFF. The CDR3 DNA reads TGTGCCACCAGCGAACGCCCAAGCTCCCGTCCGAACACCGGGGAGCTGTTTTTT.

The J gene is TRBJ2-1, the V gene TRBV5-3, with 11 bases that match TRBD2. TRBV5-3 is designated an ORF whose function remains uncertain. V shed 5 bases, J shed 5 bases, and the junction held 12 bases outside the gene matches. The CDR3 is made up of 17 amino acids. CDR3 residues: CARSYPSGGTADNEQFF. As DNA, the CDR3 is TGTGCCAGAAGTTACCCTAGCGGGGGGACTGCTGACAATGAGCAGTTCTTC.

V is TRBV5-5 and J is TRBJ1-3; no firm D call. Germline-derived CDR1 and CDR2 are SGHKS and YYEKEE (reference sequence). Trimming cost V 4 bases and J 1 base, with 9 bases left between them. The CDR3 is made up of 14 amino acids. CDR3 loop: CASSGGNSGNTIYF. CDR3 coding DNA: TGTGCCAGCAGCGGAGGGAATTCTGGAAACACCATATATTTT.

The CDR3 region is CASSSEARGYTF. The CDR3 nucleotides are TGTGCCAGCAGCTCTGAGGCGCGTGGCTACACCTTC. The rearrangement links TRBV7-9 to TRBJ1-2; no definite D call. Germline V gene lookup returns CDR1 SEHNR and CDR2 FQNEAQ (reference sequence). The CDR3 is 12 residues long. Trimming removed 4 bases at V and 7 bases at J, with 10 bases between.

The rearrangement links TRBV11-2 to TRBJ2-3; D remains unclear. Trimming took 1 base from V and 5 from J, leaving 7 bases between them. Germline V gene data show CDR1 as SGHAT and CDR2 as FQNNGV. The CDR3 loop spans 13 amino acids. CDR3: CASSLVAEDTQYF. CDR3 sequence (DNA): TGTGCCAGCAGCTTAGTTGCAGAAGATACGCAGTATTTT.

The chain links TRBV10-3 to TRBJ1-3; D might be TRBD1 (5 bases). V shed 4 bases and J shed 4 bases, with 14 bases lying between them. Germline V lookup: CDR1 ENHRY, CDR2 SYGVKD. The CDR3 totals 15 residues. The CDR3 bases are TGTGCCATCAGTGGGGGGGTTTTCGACGGAAACACCATATATTTT. As protein: CAISGGVFDGNTIYF.

In this sample, this clone turned up once. This sequence joins TRBV27 and TRBJ1-1; 10 bases align to TRBD1. This CDR3 is 13 amino acids long. V was pared by 4 bases and J by 5 bases, with 1 base of the junction left unmatched. The V gene's germline CDR1 is MNHEY and CDR2 SMNVEV (reference sequence). The CDR3 coding sequence is TGTGCCAGCAGTTGGGGACAGGGGACTGAAGCTTTCTTT. Residues: CASSWGQGTEAFF.

The chain recombines TRBV5-6 with TRBJ1-2; D is unresolved. The V and J ends lost 2 bases and 4 bases respectively, with 9 bases between them. The CDR3 totals 13 residues. Germline CDR1 is SGHDT and CDR2 is YYEEEE. CDR3 DNA: TGTGCCAGCAGCTTAAGGCGGCTCTATGGCTACACCTTC. This codes for CASSLRRLYGYTF.

The rearrangement uses TRBV6-6 and TRBJ1-1; D ambiguous. Germline CDR1 reads MNHNY; CDR2 reads SVGAGI (reference sequence). V was trimmed by 3 bases and J by 11 bases, leaving 19 bases between them. This CDR3 is built from 14 residues. In DNA, the CDR3 is TGTGCCAGCAGTTATTCCGAGGGAGGAGAGGGCGCTTTCTTT. Translation gives CASSYSEGGEGAFF.

The rearrangement uses TRBV25-1 and TRBJ1-1; D is uncertain. Germline V gene sequence: CDR1 MGHDK, CDR2 SYGVNS. The CDR3 is made up of 11 amino acids. With 7 bases removed from V and 6 bases from J, the gap between germline ends came to 9 bases. CDR3 sequence reads: CASISDSEAFF. The CDR3 DNA follows: TGTGCCAGCATTAGCGACTCTGAAGCTTTCTTT.

The chain employs TRBV7-9 and TRBJ2-5, with TRBD2 matching 9 bases. The length of the CDR3 is 16 residues. J was trimmed by 3 bases and V by 3 bases; bases with no gene match: 8. The V gene's germline CDR1 is SEHNR and CDR2 FQNEAQ (reference sequence). The CDR3 DNA sequence: TGTGCCAGCAGCTTCCCCCAAATAGCGGGGGAAGAGACCCAGTACTTC. This encodes CASSFPQIAGEETQYF.

The V and J genes are TRBV5-6 and TRBJ1-1; a possible D gene is TRBD1 (5 bases). V lost 0 bases to trimming and J lost 1 base, with 10 bases between them. The CDR3 sequence is 15 residues long. Germline CDR1 SGHDT, CDR2 YYEEEE. The CDR3 reads CASSLVGQGNTEAFF. The CDR3 DNA reads as TGTGCCAGCAGCTTGGTCGGGCAGGGGAACACTGAAGCTTTCTTT.

This rearrangement joins TRBV6-6 to TRBJ1-1; D is perhaps TRBD1 (5 bases). The CDR3 sequence is 12 residues long. V was cut by 0 bases and J by 7 bases, with 6 bases left in between. Per germline, CDR1 MNHNY and CDR2 SVGAGI (reference sequence). CDR3 DNA sequence: TGTGCCAGCAGTTACTCGGGGCGTGAAGCTTTCTTT. Encoded protein: CASSYSGREAFF.

The V call is TRBV7-6, the J call TRBJ2-7; 7 nucleotides match TRBD2. Germline assignment: CDR1 SGHVS and CDR2 FNYEAQ. Trimming took 2 bases from V and 3 from J; bases not matched to a gene: 16. The CDR3 runs to 18 residues. CDR3 sequence reads: CASSLFIREFGEGYEQYF. The CDR3 DNA is TGTGCCAGCAGCTTATTTATCAGAGAGTTTGGGGAGGGCTACGAGCAGTACTTC.

V and J are TRBV5-1 and TRBJ2-1, with TRBD2 matching 7 bases. Germline values: CDR1 SGHRS, CDR2 YFSETQ. The length of the CDR3 is 15 residues. Losses at the gene ends were 3 bases for V and 3 bases for J; bases not matched to a gene: 6. The CDR3 DNA reads TGCGCCAGCAGCTACTCGGGCGGGGGCTACAATGAGCAGTTCTTC. Translating it yields CASSYSGGGYNEQFF.